The clone carrying this TCR beta chain occurred a few times. Its antigen is currently unknown. V lost 0 bases, J lost 5 bases, and 5 bases stayed unmatched. Germline V lookup: CDR1 SGDLS, CDR2 YYNGEE. The CDR3 totals 17 residues. These data originate in a study of OX40 agonist ivuxolimab in advanced cancers. As for the study in general: Prior therapy, whether anti-PD-1, anti-PD-L1 or anti-CTLA-4, was allowed, and roughly 41% had some. Findings of the study overall: In the 0.1 to 3.0 mg/kg range, CD4+ and CD8+ blood T cells had expanded clonally by week 6.

Measured with immunoSEQ multiplex PCR; TCRdb has only the in-frame clones, and not every one. This table holds about 26,000 clones, 65% to 80% found once. Source: CD4+ or CD8+ T cells sorted from blood, taken in a trial of the OX40 agonist ivuxolimab. V usage is TRBV9 and J usage is TRBJ2-1, with TRBD2 matching over 13 bases. The sequence derives from an adult with an advanced solid tumor such as melanoma, head and neck, liver or kidney cancer. Here the CDR3 reads CASSVGGLAGLHNEQFF. In DNA form, the CDR3 reads TGTGCCAGCAGCGTAGGGGGACTAGCGGGGCTACACAATGAGCAGTTCTTC. Based on the CDR3 plus reference TRBV9 and TRBJ2-1, the full variable domain is DSGVTQTPKHLITATGQRVTLRCSPRSGDLSVYWYQQSLDQGLQFLIQYYNGEERAKGNILERFSAQQFPDLHSELNLSSLELGDSALYFCASSVGGLAGLHNEQFFGPGTRLTVL.